Listed below are T cell receptor beta chains from one sample, sequenced in a study of metastatic and nonmetastatic thyroid tumors. TCRdb re-called clones from the PCR reads using MiXCR. The sample consists of under 7,500 clones, more than 2.5% of them appearing once. What was sequenced was tumor tissue. Receptors originate from a female donor with papillary thyroid cancer or a benign thyroid nodule (not recorded which). Some clones in this sample may be carry-over from other donors' samples. Both conserved end residues are trimmed from each CDR3. Only part of the rows carry a size: once, few, many, or a class if the clone is expanded.

medium-sized | 12 | TRBJ1-5 | TRBV27 | ASSPGTVNQPQH
many | 10 | TRBJ2-5 | TRBV5-1 | ASSLYQETQY
many | 14 | TRBJ2-5 | TRBV11-3 | ASSYRGTGKGETQY
medium-sized | 11 | TRBJ2-7 | TRBV4-1 | ASSQDLKTPQY
medium-sized | 12 | TRBJ2-2 | TRBV24-1 | ATRGTRNTGELF
medium-sized | 10 | TRBJ2-2 | TRBV28 | ASSRGAGELF
many | 11 | TRBJ1-1 | TRBV7-3 | ASSLGQGTEAF
many | 13 | TRBJ2-1 | TRBV12-3/TRBV12-4 | ASSLMGLAVNEQF
many | 13 | TRBJ2-2 | TRBV5-1 | ATRTGGAGTGELF
many | 12 | TRBJ2-1 | TRBV5-6 | ASSFPGLDVEQF
medium-sized | 13 | TRBJ2-1 | TRBV20-1 | SAAPSERPYSEQF
many | 10 | TRBJ1-1 | TRBV5-1 | ASSQGHTEAF
many | 13 | TRBJ1-1 | TRBV2 | ASSEQGLMNTEAF
medium-sized | 12 | TRBJ1-5 | TRBV19 | ASSIAGFRQPQH
medium-sized | 13 | TRBJ1-1 | TRBV12-3/TRBV12-4 | ASSPKDRANTEAF
medium-sized | 12 | TRBJ2-5 | TRBV12-3/TRBV12-4 | ASSPDNFPLPQY
NA | 11 | TRBJ2-3 | TRBV5-1 | ASSLRGADTQY
many | 11 | TRBJ2-3 | TRBV28 | ASSSGQGDTQY